Listed below are T cell receptor beta chains from one sample, sequenced in a study of blood T cell repertoires in COVID-19. Using immunoSEQ multiplex PCR, the repertoire was profiled, and TCRdb retains in-frame clones only, with some absent. The table lists tens of thousands of clones, 70% to 85% of them singletons, with roughly 10% in the top ten. The sequenced sample consisted of peripheral blood. These receptors originate from a man at least 80 years old with COVID-19, enrolled during active disease. The CDR3 runs from the conserved cysteine through the conserved F or W. A D gene is named only where the DNA matches it firmly. Clone size is shown for a subset of rows, as once, few, many or a class of expanded clone.

TRBD1	TRBV7-9	-	TRBJ1-1	13	TGTGCCTTCGGGCAGGGGGCGCCCACTGAAGCTTTCTTT	CAFGQGAPTEAFF
TRBD1	TRBV4-3	-	TRBJ1-4	16	TGCGCCAGCAGCCAAGTCTACAGGGGCACTAATGAAAAACTGTTTTTT	CASSQVYRGTNEKLFF
-	TRBV4-2	-	TRBJ2-2	18	TGTGCCAGCAGCCGAGAGATTGGGACTTCGGCGGGCACCGGGGAGCTGTTTTTT	CASSREIGTSAGTGELFF
TRBD1	TRBV16	-	TRBJ1-3	16	TGTGCCAGCAGCCCCGGGACAGGAATCCTTGGAAACACCATATATTTT	CASSPGTGILGNTIYF
TRBD2	TRBV5-1	-	TRBJ2-5	16	TGCGCCAGCAAGCTAAGGGCGGGAGGAGGGGAAGAGACCCAGTACTTC	CASKLRAGGGEETQYF
TRBD1	TRBV11-2	-	TRBJ2-3	13	TGTGCCAGCAGCTTGGACAGGGACGATACGCAGTATTTT	CASSLDRDDTQYF
TRBD2	TRBV5-1	-	TRBJ2-2	14	TGCGCCAGCACACCAGCGGGAAAGGCCGGGGAGCTGTTTTTT	CASTPAGKAGELFF
-	TRBV28	-	TRBJ1-2	12	TGTGCCGGGGGGACTCTTAACTATGGCTACACCTTC	CAGGTLNYGYTF
TRBD2	TRBV2	-	TRBJ2-3	16	TGTGCCAGCAGTGACCCAGCGGGGGGGCGGGTAGATACGCAGTATTTT	CASSDPAGGRVDTQYF
TRBD1	TRBV5-1	-	TRBJ1-1	16	TGCGCCAGCAGCTTGGGGACAGGTACCATGAACACTGAAGCTTTCTTT	CASSLGTGTMNTEAFF
-	TRBV5-1	once	TRBJ2-3	16	TGCGCCAGCAGCTTGGAGGGCAGCGGGTGGGAAGATACGCAGTATTTT	CASSLEGSGWEDTQYF
-	TRBV7-9	few	TRBJ2-5	13	TGTGCCAGCAGCTTAGTAGGGGAAGAGACCCAGTACTTC	CASSLVGEETQYF
TRBD2	TRBV28	-	TRBJ2-7	12	TGTGCCAGCAGTACCACCCCCGGGGGGGTGGACTTC	CASSTTPGGVDF
TRBD2	TRBV7-2	-	TRBJ2-3	18	TGTGCCAGCAGCTCTCGAACTAGCGGGGGGGCAGAAGCAGATACGCAGTATTTT	CASSSRTSGGAEADTQYF
-	TRBV29-1	once	TRBJ2-1	16	TGCAGCGTTGAGACCCCCCTGGGGGGCTCCTACAATGAGCAGTTCTTC	CSVETPLGGSYNEQFF
-	TRBV7-2	once	TRBJ1-1	14	TGTGCTTCAGCGCCGGCCCCGGTGAACACTGAAGCTTTCTTT	CASAPAPVNTEAFF
TRBD2	TRBV7-2	-	TRBJ2-1	14	TGTGCCAGCAGCTTTAGGACTAGCGGGAGGGAGGAGTTCTTC	CASSFRTSGREEFF
-	TRBV7-2	-	TRBJ1-2	12	TGTGCCAGCAGCAAGATGCGGGATGGCTACACCTTC	CASSKMRDGYTF
-	TRBV6-5	-	TRBJ1-1	16	TGTGCCAGCAGCTACGTCAACCCAGACAGGAACACTGAAGCTTTCTTT	CASSYVNPDRNTEAFF
-	TRBV5-4	-	TRBJ1-1	14	TGTGCCAGCACCCCGGGCGAGGGACTATTTGAAGCTTTCTTT	CASTPGEGLFEAFF
TRBD1	TRBV19	-	TRBJ1-2	15	TGTGCCAGTAGTAGAGGGGGGACAGGGTCGGGAGGCTACACCTTC	CASSRGGTGSGGYTF
TRBD1	TRBV2	-	TRBJ2-6	16	TGTGCCAGCAGCGAACAGGGGTACTCTGGGGCCAACGTCCTGACTTTC	CASSEQGYSGANVLTF
TRBD2	TRBV10-2	-	TRBJ2-3	16	TGCGCCAGCAGTGAGACTAGCGGGAGAGTCTTAGATACGCAGTATTTT	CASSETSGRVLDTQYF
-	TRBV5-5	-	TRBJ1-2	17	TGTGCCAGCAGCTTGGAAGCAGGTTTAAACACTAACTATGGCTACACCTTC	CASSLEAGLNTNYGYTF